Listed below are T cell receptor beta chains from one sample, sequenced in a study of cytomegalovirus exposure and HLA in healthy donors. Only in-frame clones appear in the TCRdb table, and some are missing; sequencing was by immunoSEQ multiplex PCR. This repertoire shows 85,000 to 100,000 clones, roughly 86% found once; its top ten account for around a tenth. Sequences were obtained from PBMCs. The receptor source for this set is a man aged 30 to 45 in good health and CMV-seropositive. CDR3s include the opening cysteine and the closing phenylalanine or tryptophan.

V | CDR3
TRBV6-5 | CASSGLGYGYTF
TRBV19 | CASSIQGSAKNIQYF
TRBV18 | CASSQQQRETYEQYF
TRBV7-9 | CASSPGTGEQYF
TRBV27 | CARAGLAVYEQYF
TRBV7-2 | CASSPRVWQETQYF
TRBV6-1 | CASLPYGSVREQYF
TRBV28 | CASSYSQPNQPQHF
TRBV6-1 | CASGPGTGVYEQYF
TRBV5-1 | CASSFNPGLSLYEQYF
TRBV7-2 | CASSLGVLDTQYF
TRBV27 | CASKQGLADPYEQYF
TRBV19 | CASSRGLLNTGELFF
TRBV29-1 | CSARTGLNTEAFF
TRBV27 | CASSFFPTSGRAGGHNEQFF
TRBV2 | CASSEYGPGGGQPQHF
TRBV29-1 | CSVGTGGKLFF
TRBV29-1 | CSVGSRNLNYGYTF
TRBV28 | CASRDLLAGGGNQPQHF
TRBV10-3 | CAISGTANTGELFF
TRBV2 | CASMGGRLGEKLFF
TRBV27 | CASSLLRTGYTEAFF
TRBV18 | CASSPILAGGPGSKNIQYF
TRBV30 | CAWSVLFYGELFF
TRBV28 | CASQPTAGRASGANVLTF
TRBV6-5 | CASSYSDKNTEAFF
TRBV21-1 | CASSTLIRTVRYSNQPQHF
TRBV5-1 | CASRTGTVSYEQYF
TRBV28 | CASQTAQAYTEAFF
TRBV15 | CATSRGRSPIYGYTF
TRBV6-1 | CASSEFVTVGEQYF
TRBV5-1 | CASSLAGDPYEQYF
TRBV7-2 | CASSLRIGGAYGYTF
TRBV19 | CASSAGTGYYEQYF
TRBV19 | CASSIGQGGSIGGYTF
TRBV5-1 | CASSLAGDSYNEQFF
TRBV5-6 | CASSLGGQDSPLHF
TRBV25-1 | CASSSDRVGNEQFF
TRBV28 | CASSLSFNQPQHF
TRBV18 | CASSPQHQGNTEAFF
TRBV10-3 | CAISESDRRETQYF
TRBV7-9 | CASSSQLAGSSYEQYF
TRBV28 | CASRFMRYRVDTGELFF
TRBV5-1 | CASSRQNTGELFF
TRBV2 | CASKFRVRESGQFF
TRBV15 | CATSRDLFGNQPQHF
TRBV5-1 | CASKESTDTQYF
TRBV6-5 | CASSYSYDVSNSPLHF
TRBV19 | CASSIKGGDNEQFF
TRBV5-1 | CASSSIYRGVQNEKLFF